The 21 T cell receptor beta chains below all came from one sample that was sequenced in a study of tissue T cells after allogeneic stem cell transplantation. Produced via immunoSEQ multiplex PCR; TCRdb's table is partial and in-frame only. This table has several thousand clones, 50% appearing once. The time point denotes: mouse harvest day 7 after allogeneic transplant. The graft held 10^6 splenic CD5+ T cells and 10^7 T-cell-depleted bone marrow cells. Material: lymph node tissue. These receptors were collected from a female BALB/c mouse given C57BL/6 T cells with graft-versus-host disease after an allogeneic hematopoietic cell transplant.

Concerning this clone: Genes here carry mouse names. From the germline J gene comes the end of the CDR3, since the read stops 1 residue before it. The chain carries TRBV31 and TRBJ2-7; the match to TRBD2 covers 7 bases. The CDR3 consists of 12 residues. Trimming removed 0 bases from V and 4 bases from J; junction bases left unmatched: 0. Germline loops: CDR1 GKSSPN, CDR2 SITVG. The CDR3 sequence: CAWSLGGYEQYF. Incomplete CDR3 DNA: TGTGCCTGGAGTCTGGGGGGGTATGAACAGTAC.

Points on this clone: Gene names and germline refer to mouse. The read ends 1 residue before the CDR3 terminus; that terminus is restored from the germline J gene. The rearrangement uses TRBV5 and TRBJ2-1; 8 bases align to TRBD2. This CDR3 is 17 amino acids long. In germline, CDR1 is LGHNA, CDR2 YNLKQL (reference sequence). The J segment lost 2 bases and the V segment lost 0 bases, leaving 6 bases of the junction unmatched. CDR3 bases read: TGTGCCAGCAGCCAAGAGCCTGGGGGGCTTTACTATGCTGAGCAGTTC. Protein product: CASSQEPGGLYYAEQF. Given in full, the CDR3 is CASSQEPGGLYYAEQFF.

This clone was counted between two and nine times. Genes and germline are mouse. The read ends 1 residue shy of where the CDR3 ends; the end is completed using the germline J gene. J is TRBJ2-7 and V is TRBV26, with TRBD1 matching 7 bases. CDR1 is KGHPV and CDR2 is FQNQEV in the germline V gene (reference sequence). The CDR3 covers 12 residues. V lost 4 bases, J lost 3 bases, and 0 bases stayed unmatched. CDR3 DNA (partial): TGTGCCAGCAGTCGGGACAGCTATGAACAGTAC. It is translated as CASSRDSYEQY. The whole CDR3 is CASSRDSYEQYF.

About this clone itself: Gene names follow the mouse nomenclature. The sequence runs out 1 residue before the end of the CDR3; the remainder is reconstructed from the germline J gene. The chain links TRBV3 to TRBJ1-2; D remains ambiguous. The CDR3 is 13 amino acids. Germline V CDR1 and CDR2: SNHLY, FYNGKV (reference sequence). Deletions cut 0 bases from V and 0 bases from J, with 2 bases between. The chain's CDR3 is CASSLAANSDYTF. The part of the CDR3 DNA that was read is TGTGCCAGCAGCTTAGCGGCAAACTCCGACTACACC. Drawing the rest from reference TRBV3 and TRBJ1-2, the complete variable domain is GPKVLQIPSHQIIDMGQMVTLNCDPVSNHLYFYWYKQILGQQMEFLVNFYNGKVMEKSKLFKDQFSVERPDGSYFTLKIQPTALEDSAVYFCASSLAANSDYTFGSGTRLLVI.

Comment on this clone: Gene names are mouse gene names. The read finishes 1 residue shy of the CDR3 end, and the germline J gene is used to complete it. The chain links TRBV29 to TRBJ1-3, with 12 bases fitting TRBD1. CDR3 length: 17 amino acids. V dropped 3 bases and J dropped 3; count of bases not matched to a gene: 6. The germline V gene encodes CDR1 MSHET and CDR2 SYDVDS. The CDR3 loop is CASSLNRDRGHGNTLYF. CDR3 bases read: TGTGCTAGCAGTTTGAACCGGGACAGGGGGCATGGAAATACGCTCTAT.

This clone ranks as medium-sized. The gene names given are mouse names. Coverage ceases 1 residue before the CDR3 finishes, and the germline J gene fills in the end. The genes are TRBV13-3 and TRBJ1-1; possibly TRBD1 for D (6 bases). The CDR3 has 11 amino acids. V lost 4 bases and J 7 bases, leaving 8 bases between the germline ends. The germline V gene encodes CDR1 NNHDY and CDR2 SYVADS. The CDR3 DNA, read in part, is TGTGCCAGCAGTTGGGACATAGAAGTCTTC. It translates to CASSWDIEVF. Given in full, the CDR3 is CASSWDIEVFF.

This clone was detected only a few times. Mouse gene names and germline throughout. Coverage ceases 1 residue before the CDR3 finishes, and the germline J gene fills in the end. The V call is TRBV13-3, the J call TRBJ2-7; D ambiguous. CDR1 is NNHDY, CDR2 SYVADS, per germline. Trimming removed 0 bases from V and 6 bases from J, with 4 bases in between. This CDR3 contains 11 residues. The CDR3 protein is CASSDGVEQYF. The DNA read from the CDR3 is TGTGCCAGCAGTGATGGGGTTGAACAGTAC.

In regard to this clone: Mouse gene names apply. The read halts 1 residue ahead of the CDR3 end, with the missing end drawn from the germline J gene. V usage is TRBV1 and J usage is TRBJ2-3; D remains ambiguous. V dropped 0 bases and J dropped 1 base, with 5 bases sitting between them. CDR3 size: 14 residues. CDR1 NSQYPW and CDR2 LRSPGD come from the germline V gene (reference sequence). The CDR3 sequence is CTCSADLRAETLYF. Partial CDR3 DNA: TGCACCTGCAGTGCAGATCTCCGTGCAGAAACGCTGTAT. The variable domain in full, with the rest retrieved from reference TRBV1 and TRBJ2-3, is VTLLEQNPRWRLVPRGQAVNLRCILKNSQYPWMSWYQQDLQKQLQWLFTLRSPGDKEVKSLPGADYLATRVTDTELRLQVANMSQGRTLYCTCSADLRAETLYFGSGTRLTVL.

For this clone: Genes and germline come from the mouse. The observed sequence ends 1 residue before the CDR3 terminus, with the missing tail filled in from the germline J gene. This chain links TRBV3 with TRBJ2-7; 7 nucleotides line up with TRBD1. This CDR3 has 12 amino acids. The germline gives CDR1 SNHLY, CDR2 FYNGKV (reference sequence). Trimming cost V 6 bases and J 3 bases; bases outside gene matches: 2. CDR3 bases read: TGTGCCAGCAGTCGACAGGGCTATGAACAGTAC. Its translation is CASSRQGYEQY. The full-length CDR3 reads as CASSRQGYEQYF.

Comment on this clone: Any gene name here is a mouse gene name. The CDR3 end is not reached by the read, which stops 1 residue before it; the germline J gene fills it in. The chain carries TRBV26 and TRBJ1-4; 7 positions agree with TRBD1. V trimming: 5 bases; J trimming: 0 bases; junction bases outside the gene matches: 3. Germline V lookup: CDR1 KGHPV, CDR2 FQNQEV (reference sequence). The CDR3 extends over 15 amino acids. This chain's CDR3 is CASSRQGFSNERLFF. Partial CDR3 DNA: TGTGCCAGCAGTAGACAGGGATTTTCCAACGAAAGATTATTT.

Concerning this clone itself: Each gene name is a mouse one. The sequenced fragment ends 1 residue before the CDR3 boundary, so the rest is inferred from the germline J gene. The chain joins TRBV26 to TRBJ1-3; the D gene is possibly TRBD1 (6 bases). The V and J ends lost 2 bases and 0 bases respectively, with 8 bases between them. CDR3 length: 15 residues. CDR1 KGHPV and CDR2 FQNQEV come from the germline V gene (reference sequence). CDR3 bases read: TGTGCCAGCAGTCTGGGACAGAATTCTGGAAATACGCTCTAT. As protein: CASSLGQNSGNTLY. The whole CDR3 sequence reads CASSLGQNSGNTLYF.

A note on this clone: Germline and genes: mouse. Read sequence stops 1 residue before the CDR3 end, and the germline J gene provides the missing end. This chain links TRBV13-2 with TRBJ2-4, with D perhaps matching TRBD1 or TRBD2 (5 bases each). The CDR3 runs to 15 residues. Looked up from germline, CDR1 is NNHNN and CDR2 is SYGAGS (reference sequence). V was cut by 6 bases and J by 0 bases, with 14 bases left in between. CDR3 DNA, as far as it was read: TGTGCCAGCGCCCCGGGACCCTCTAGTCAAAACACCTTGTAC. Translation: CASAPGPSSQNTLY. The full CDR3 protein is CASAPGPSSQNTLYF.

By share of the sample, this clone is medium-sized. Gene names follow the mouse nomenclature. The read finishes 1 residue shy of the CDR3 end, and the germline J gene is used to complete it. V gene TRBV13-3 combines with J gene TRBJ1-1; D possibly corresponds to TRBD1 (6 bases). The germline V gene encodes CDR1 NNHDY and CDR2 SYVADS. Trimming took off 1 base at V and 4 bases at J, with 11 bases between the two ends. This CDR3 is 14 amino acids long. This chain's CDR3 is CASSDFGGGTEVFF. The sequenced part of the CDR3 DNA is TGTGCCAGCAGTGATTTTGGGGGCGGCACAGAAGTCTTC.

With regard to this clone: Genes and germline are mouse. The sequenced fragment ends 1 residue before the CDR3 boundary, so the rest is inferred from the germline J gene. The V call is TRBV26, the J call TRBJ2-4; the D is unclear. Per the germline V gene, CDR1 is KGHPV and CDR2 is FQNQEV (reference sequence). With 3 bases removed from V and 0 bases from J, the gap between germline ends came to 4 bases. The CDR3 extends over 13 amino acids. The chain's CDR3 is CASSLGSQNTLYF. The CDR3 bases that were read are TGTGCCAGCAGTCTCGGTAGTCAAAACACCTTGTAC.

This clone was counted only a few times. Gene names and germline refer to mouse. Coverage ceases 1 residue before the CDR3 finishes, and the germline J gene fills in the end. This rearrangement joins TRBV19 to TRBJ2-4; D may be TRBD1 (6 bases). Germline V gene data show CDR1 as FNHDT and CDR2 as SITEND (reference sequence). This CDR3 is 13 amino acids long. Trimming removed 2 bases from V and 5 bases from J, with 9 bases in between. The CDR3 loop is CASSIRDTNTLYF. The part of the CDR3 DNA that was read is TGTGCCAGCAGTATCCGGGACACAAACACCTTGTAC.

This clone has a single count. Mouse germline and gene names are used. The CDR3 end is not reached by the read, which stops 1 residue before it; the germline J gene fills it in. The V and J genes are TRBV3 and TRBJ2-5; 9 nucleotides match TRBD2. CDR1 SNHLY and CDR2 FYNGKV come from the germline V gene (reference sequence). CDR3 size: 15 residues. Germline trimming cut 4 bases from V and 3 bases from J; bases unmatched to any gene: 5. The covered CDR3 bases are TGTGCCAGCAGCTCACTGGGGGGAGGGCAAGACACCCAGTAC. As protein: CASSSLGGGQDTQY. The whole CDR3 sequence is CASSSLGGGQDTQYF.

This clone has only a few counts. Mouse germline and gene names are used. The read terminates 1 residue ahead of where the CDR3 ends, so the germline J gene completes it. The chain employs TRBV3 and TRBJ2-1, with a weak D call TRBD2 (6 bases). Trimming pared 2 bases from V and 1 base from J, leaving 6 bases between. Germline values: CDR1 SNHLY, CDR2 FYNGKV (reference sequence). CDR3 length: 14 residues. The CDR3 sequence: CASSLLGNYAEQFF. The sequenced part of the CDR3 DNA is TGTGCCAGCAGCTTACTGGGGAACTATGCTGAGCAGTTC.

Points on this clone: Genes and germline come from the mouse. From the germline J gene comes the end of the CDR3, since the read stops 1 residue before it. The chain has TRBV17 and TRBJ2-4, with 7 bases that match TRBD2. There are 13 residues in the CDR3. With V trimmed by 2 bases and J by 8 bases, 4 bases remained unmatched. CDR1 is MNHDT and CDR2 is YYDKIL in the germline V gene. CDR3 DNA (partial): TGTGCTAGCAGTAGAACCCGGACTGGCACCTTGTAC. Translation: CASSRTRTGTLY. The complete CDR3 protein is CASSRTRTGTLYF.

Concerning this clone itself: Gene labels here are mouse ones. The CDR3 end lies 1 residue beyond the end of the read and is filled in from the germline J gene. The rearrangement links TRBV26 to TRBJ1-4, with D hard to call. Trimming cost V 3 bases and J 0 bases, with 5 bases left between them. CDR3 length: 14 residues. Per germline, CDR1 KGHPV and CDR2 FQNQEV (reference sequence). CDR3 in amino acids: CASSLRISNERLFF. CDR3 DNA (partial): TGTGCCAGCAGTCTCAGGATTTCCAACGAAAGATTATTT.

On this clone itself: The gene symbols are mouse symbols. With the read ending 1 residue before the CDR3 end, the germline J gene is used to fill in that end. The V call is TRBV26, the J call TRBJ1-6; D unresolved. TRBJ1-6 is sorted into the ORF group, with uncertain function. This CDR3 spans 15 amino acids. Trimming pared 6 bases from V and 0 bases from J, leaving 9 bases between. Germline V lookup: CDR1 KGHPV, CDR2 FQNQEV (reference sequence). CDR3 region: CASSLDTSYNSPLYF. The CDR3 DNA, read in part, is TGTGCCAGCAGCCTTGACACTTCCTATAATTCGCCCCTCTAC.

About this clone itself: Genes and germline come from the mouse. The sequence runs out 1 residue before the end of the CDR3; the remainder is reconstructed from the germline J gene. This sequence joins TRBV4 and TRBJ2-7, with 8 bases matching TRBD1. CDR1 and CDR2 from the germline V gene are LGHDT and YNNKQL (reference sequence). The CDR3 runs 13 residues. The junction had 2 bases not matched to a gene; V was cut back by 5 bases and J by 2 bases. The CDR3 bases that were read are TGTGCCAGCAGCCGGACAGGGCCCTATGAACAGTAC. This translates into CASSRTGPYEQY. In full, the CDR3 reads CASSRTGPYEQYF.